Reported below is one TCR beta chain. The source of the sample is a study of blood T cell repertoires in COVID-19. Study details: Italy, Spain and the United States were the sources of the convalescent and acute COVID-19 samples. T cells, B-cell-depleted T cells, or PBMCs supplied cDNA or gDNA.

In the study's own analysis: Estimation of nucleated cell counts relied on the amplification of reference gene primers. Generated by immunoSEQ multiplex PCR, the TCRdb table keeps only in-frame clones and is missing some. V and J calls and clone size are as listed in that table; D and trimming were resolved from the DNA. The table records 150,000 to 200,000 clones, around 87% of them present only once. Germline lookup yields CDR1 MDHEN and CDR2 SYDVKM. The CDR3 consists of 15 residues. Trimming left V 6 bases short and J 4 bases short, with 18 bases between. V usage is TRBV28 and J usage is TRBJ2-5, with D tentatively TRBD2 (7 bases). The TCR comes from a woman of 80 years or more in a cohort sampled during active or convalescent COVID-19. Sequencing input: peripheral blood. The CDR3 coding sequence is TGTGCCAGCAGGAATATAGGGGGGGCTGGAGAGACCCAGTACTTC. It encodes CASRNIGGAGETQYF.